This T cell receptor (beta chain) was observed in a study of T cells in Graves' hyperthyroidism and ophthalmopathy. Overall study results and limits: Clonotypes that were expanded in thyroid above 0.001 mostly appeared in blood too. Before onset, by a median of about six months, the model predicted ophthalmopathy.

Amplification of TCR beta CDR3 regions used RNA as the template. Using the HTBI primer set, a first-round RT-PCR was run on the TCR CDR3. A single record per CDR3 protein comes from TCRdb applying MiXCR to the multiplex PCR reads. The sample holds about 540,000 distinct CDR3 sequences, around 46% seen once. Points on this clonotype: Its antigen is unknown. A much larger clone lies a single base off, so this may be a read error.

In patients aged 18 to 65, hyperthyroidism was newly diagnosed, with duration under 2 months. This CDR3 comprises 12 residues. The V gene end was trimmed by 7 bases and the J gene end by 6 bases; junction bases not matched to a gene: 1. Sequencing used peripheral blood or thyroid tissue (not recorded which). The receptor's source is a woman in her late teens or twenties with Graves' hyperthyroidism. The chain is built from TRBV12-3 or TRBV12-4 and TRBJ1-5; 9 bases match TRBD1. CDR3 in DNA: TGTGCCAGCAAGGGACAGGGTCAGCCCCAGCATTTT. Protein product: CASKGQGQPQHF.